The table lists the clone carrying this T cell receptor (beta chain) with many counts. This sample was taken from a study of blood T cells in healthy people across ages. Every sample gave at least 6 micrograms of total RNA when it was extracted. Alongside a J-beta primer mix, a sample-barcoded 5' primer served in a second PCR lasting roughly 7 to 11 cycles. Every molecule of cDNA carried a tag from a template-switch adaptor with 12 random nucleotides. TCRdb reprocessed the 5' RACE reads via MiXCR and lists one record per CDR3 protein. The sample shows around 2 million distinct CDR3 sequences, approximately 40% of them seen only once. There are 13 residues in the CDR3. Trimming stripped 4 bases from V and 2 bases from J, with 12 bases between. CDR1 SQVTM and CDR2 ANQGSEA come from the germline V gene.

This chain joins TRBV29-1 and TRBJ2-7, with D possibly TRBD1 on 5 matching bases. This receptor was obtained from a human donor in good health. Source material: blood. The DNA for the CDR3 is TGCAGCGTTGGTGTGACAGAAGCCTACGAGCAGTACTTC. The encoded protein is CSVGVTEAYEQYF.